The next 17 T cell receptor beta chains were all read from a single sample in a study of T-cell memory formation after mild COVID-19. TCRdb analysed the 5' RACE reads with MiXCR anew, one entry per CDR3 protein. Among roughly 260,000 distinct CDR3 sequences listed, around 17% were seen once. The sample consisted of PBMCs or a T cell subset sorted from them (not recorded which). These receptors came from a man aged 18 to 29 who had mild COVID-19 (a few samples of this study predate the infection). Cell type and time point are not known.

The chain's CDR3 is CASDDRPNTEAFF. CDR3 coding DNA: TGTGCCAGTGACGACAGGCCGAACACTGAAGCTTTCTTT. The V gene is TRBV6-2 or TRBV6-3, the J gene TRBJ1-1, with a weak D call TRBD1 (6 bases). CDR1 is MNHEY and CDR2 is SVGEGT in the germline V gene. Trimming stripped 9 bases from V and 1 base from J, with 12 bases between. This CDR3 contains 13 residues.

The V call is TRBV28, the J call TRBJ2-7; 8 nucleotides agree with TRBD2. The CDR3 totals 17 residues. V shed 5 bases, J shed 0 bases, and the junction held 12 bases outside the gene matches. The germline CDR1 and CDR2 sequences are MDHEN and SYDVKM. CDR3 DNA: TGTGCCAGCAGTCCTCATGTCCTAGCGGGCGGCTCCTACGAGCAGTACGTC. Protein: CASSPHVLAGGSYEQYV.

This clonotype has more than one count but fewer than ten. The chain has TRBV7-6 and TRBJ1-1; D gene ambiguous. The CDR3 has 14 amino acids. V shed 6 bases and J shed 4 bases, with 15 bases lying between them. Per germline, CDR1 SGHVS and CDR2 FNYEAQ. CDR3 sequence (DNA): TGTGCCAGCAGACCTGACCCAGCGGGCACTGAAGCTTTCTTT. Amino acid sequence: CASRPDPAGTEAFF.

Many counts were recorded for this clonotype. The chain carries TRBV7-3 and TRBJ2-3; 7 bases match TRBD2. Germline V lookup: CDR1 SGHTA, CDR2 FQGTGA. The J segment lost 5 bases and the V segment lost 1 base, leaving 9 bases of the junction unmatched. This CDR3 is 16 amino acids long. DNA for the CDR3: TGTGCCAGCAGCTTAAATTCCCGGGGGGTGAGAGATACGCAGTATTTT. Its protein is CASSLNSRGVRDTQYF.

This clonotype has a handful of counts. This chain links TRBV4-3 with TRBJ1-5; weak D call: TRBD1 (5 bases). The CDR3 covers 14 residues. Trimming took 1 base from V and 6 from J, leaving 10 bases between them. CDR1 and CDR2 (germline): LGHNA, YSLEER. The CDR3 loop is CASSQVPGPQPQHF. The DNA of the CDR3 is TGCGCCAGCAGCCAAGTTCCAGGGCCTCAGCCCCAGCATTTT.

This clonotype showed up just a few times. This CDR3 reads CASSPSGVQETQYF. CDR3 bases: TGTGCCAGCAGCCCGAGCGGGGTCCAAGAGACCCAGTACTTC. The chain carries TRBV3-1 and TRBJ2-5; 7 bases are a match to TRBD2. The CDR3 is 14 residues long. The V and J ends lost 4 bases and 1 base, in that order; junction bases with no gene match: 3. Germline V gene sequence: CDR1 LGHDT, CDR2 YNNKEL (reference sequence).

Details on this clonotype: At one end, the junction sequence differs from germline, possibly due to a read error. The CDR3 sequence is CDSSARDYTDTQYF. The CDR3 DNA follows: TGTGACAGCAGCGCTCGGGACTACACAGATACGCAGTATTTT. The rearrangement uses TRBV7-2 and TRBJ2-3, with TRBD2 matching 7 bases. Germline V gene data show CDR1 as SGHTA and CDR2 as FQGNSA. This CDR3 has 14 amino acids.

The chain carries TRBV5-1 and TRBJ2-3, with unresolved D. The ends were cut back, 6 bases at V and 4 bases at J, with 12 bases in the middle. The CDR3 is made up of 13 amino acids. The germline gives CDR1 SGHRS, CDR2 YFSETQ. CDR3 region: CASTLPPADTQYF. In DNA, the CDR3 is TGCGCCAGCACCCTGCCCCCAGCAGATACGCAGTATTTT.

The rearrangement uses TRBV9 and TRBJ2-7, with no clear D. CDR3 length: 14 residues. Trimming took 4 bases from V and 0 from J, leaving 11 bases between them. Germline V gives CDR1 SGDLS, CDR2 YYNGEE. The CDR3: CASSMDRYSYEQYF. The CDR3 DNA reads TGTGCCAGCAGCATGGACCGATACTCCTACGAGCAGTACTTC.

V and J are TRBV7-2 and TRBJ2-2; D not resolved. Germline CDR1 and CDR2: SGHTA and FQGNSA. The ends were cut back, 1 base at V and 4 bases at J, with 7 bases in the middle. The CDR3 loop spans 14 amino acids. CDR3 DNA: TGTGCCAGCAGCTTAGTTAGTGCCACCGGGGAGCTGTTTTTT. Protein product: CASSLVSATGELFF.

J is TRBJ2-7 and V is TRBV28; D is unresolved. Germline CDR1 reads MDHEN; CDR2 reads SYDVKM. There are 13 residues in the CDR3. V dropped 6 bases and J dropped 2 bases, with 11 bases sitting between them. CDR3 nucleotides: TGTGCCAGCAGAAAACCCGACACCTACGAGCAGTACGTC. Translated, it gives CASRKPDTYEQYV.

The chain has TRBV20-1 and TRBJ1-1; D ambiguous. Germline CDR1 and CDR2: DFQATT and SNEGSKA (reference sequence). The CDR3 length is 14 residues. V was trimmed by 1 base and J by 0 bases, leaving 9 bases between them. Here the CDR3 reads CSARVWTMNTEAFF. In DNA, the CDR3 is TGCAGTGCTAGAGTCTGGACTATGAACACTGAAGCTTTCTTT.

This clonotype appeared a few times. The chain recombines TRBV12-3 or TRBV12-4 with TRBJ2-5, with 8 bases lining up with TRBD1. CDR3 length: 16 amino acids. V lost 1 base to trimming and J lost 2 bases; unmatched junction nucleotides: 6. The CDR3 region is CASSLVRGQGQETQYF. The CDR3, as DNA: TGTGCCAGCAGTTTAGTCAGGGGGCAGGGGCAAGAGACCCAGTACTTC.

V usage is TRBV6-5 and J usage is TRBJ2-7; 7 bases map to TRBD1. Losses at the gene ends were 6 bases for V and 3 bases for J; bases not matched to a gene: 11. Germline V gene lookup returns CDR1 MNHEY and CDR2 SVGAGI. The CDR3 has 15 residues. The CDR3 DNA reads TGTGCCAGCAGCCCAATGACAGGGAACGGCTACGAGCAGTACTTC. It specifies CASSPMTGNGYEQYF.

This chain uses TRBV29-1 with TRBJ2-3; D gene uncertain. Trimming left V 2 bases short and J 5 bases short, with 5 bases between. CDR3 length: 11 amino acids. Germline assignment: CDR1 SQVTM and CDR2 ANQGSEA. In DNA, the CDR3 is TGCAGCGTTGAACCGGGAGATACGCAGTATTTT. Its translation is CSVEPGDTQYF.

This clonotype showed up just a few times. The chain combines TRBV5-4 with TRBJ2-5; TRBD2 might be the D (5 bases). The CDR3 contains 14 residues. CDR1 is SGHNT, CDR2 YYREEE, per germline (reference sequence). Trimming left V 2 bases short and J 5 bases short, with 13 bases between. The CDR3 spells CASSLPGFWETQYF. CDR3 coding DNA: TGTGCCAGCAGCTTACCGGGATTCTGGGAGACCCAGTACTTC.

In its sample, this clonotype was seen many times. The V and J genes are TRBV7-2 and TRBJ2-3, with TRBD1 as a possible D gene (5 bases). The CDR3 totals 13 residues. Germline values: CDR1 SGHTA, CDR2 FQGNSA. Trimming left V 6 bases short and J 5 bases short, with 12 bases between. CDR3: CASRFNQGDTQYF. CDR3 DNA: TGTGCCAGCAGATTCAACCAGGGAGATACGCAGTATTTT. The whole variable domain, remainder taken from reference TRBV7-2 and TRBJ2-3, is GAGVSQSPSNKVTEKGKDVELRCDPISGHTALYWYRQSLGQGLEFLIYFQGNSAPDKSGLPSDRFSAERTGGSVSTLTIQRTQQEDSAVYLCASRFNQGDTQYFGPGTRLTVL.